This is a list of T cell receptor beta chains from one sample in a study of T-cell reconstitution after alpha-beta-depleted transplantation in children. TCRdb re-derived calls from the PCR reads in MiXCR, one entry per CDR3 protein. The sample holds a few hundred thousand distinct CDR3 sequences; around 9.9% are singletons and the top ten take roughly 27%. Material: PBMCs, obtained before TCRalphabeta/CD19-depleted stem cell transplant. Receptors originate from a child under two years old with acute myeloid leukemia, due to receive a stem cell transplant. CDR3s include the opening cysteine and the closing phenylalanine or tryptophan. The D gene is left open where the match is weak. The listing skips clone size in some rows; elsewhere it reads once, few, many or a size class.

abundance	d_gene	v_gene	j_gene	CDR3nt	CDR3aa
many	TRBD1	TRBV15	TRBJ1-1	TGTGCCACCAGCAGGCGGGACAGGGGGACATCTGAAGCTTTCTTT	CATSRRDRGTSEAFF
many	TRBD1	TRBV12-3/TRBV12-4	TRBJ1-2	TGTGCCAGCAGTCCAGGACAGGGACTCAAGGTTGGCTACACCTTC	CASSPGQGLKVGYTF
many	-	TRBV12-3/TRBV12-4	TRBJ1-2	TGTGCCAGCAGTTTTAGCGGCGACGGCTACACCTTC	CASSFSGDGYTF
many	TRBD1	TRBV4-2	TRBJ1-2	TGTGCCAGCAGCCAACCGGGACAGAACTATGGCTACACCTTC	CASSQPGQNYGYTF
many	TRBD1	TRBV7-2	TRBJ1-2	TGTGCCAGCGCAGAGACAGGGTACTATGGCTACACCTTC	CASAETGYYGYTF
many	TRBD1	TRBV10-1	TRBJ2-3	TGCGCCAGCAGTAGGGACAGATTCACAGATACGCAGTATTTT	CASSRDRFTDTQYF
-	TRBD2	TRBV20-1	TRBJ2-3	TGCAGCGCGGCCGGAGGGGCGGGAGACACAGATACGCAGTATTTT	CSAAGGAGDTDTQYF
-	-	TRBV12-3/TRBV12-4	TRBJ1-1	TGTACCAGCAGTCCCCCCCAGATGAACACTGAAGCTTTCTTT	CTSSPPQMNTEAFF
many	TRBD1	TRBV5-5	TRBJ1-5	TGTGCCAGCAGCTTTGGGACAGGGACGCAGGATCAGCCCCAGCATTTT	CASSFGTGTQDQPQHF
many	TRBD2	TRBV7-2	TRBJ2-5	TGTGCCAGCAGCCCTTTAGCGGGAGGGAGCGGGGAGACCCAGTACTTC	CASSPLAGGSGETQYF